This T cell receptor beta chain was profiled in a study of somatic mutations in cytotoxic T cells in rheumatoid arthritis. General study results and limits: Healthy controls showed no age-related rise in CD8+ clonality, whereas rheumatoid arthritis patients did.

Produced via immunoSEQ multiplex PCR; TCRdb's table is partial and in-frame only. The data show approximately 12,000 clones, with 80% to 85% seen just once and approximately 15% held by the top ten. Flow cytometry was used to check the purity of CD4+ and CD8+ cells, which had been isolated by positive magnetic bead selection. This clone is categorized as medium-sized. The antigen remains unidentified. This CDR3 contains 14 residues. With 1 base removed from V and 4 bases from J, the gap between germline ends came to 11 bases. From germline, CDR1 is ENHRY and CDR2 SYGVKD. Sequencing was carried out using CD8+ T cells sorted from blood. V is TRBV10-3 and J is TRBJ2-7; D possibly corresponds to TRBD2 (5 bases). This sequence was found in a woman aged 55-69 years in good health. The CDR3 nucleotides are TGTGCCATCAGTGAGTTAGGAGGTTCGTACGAGCAGTACTTC. Its protein is CAISELGGSYEQYF.